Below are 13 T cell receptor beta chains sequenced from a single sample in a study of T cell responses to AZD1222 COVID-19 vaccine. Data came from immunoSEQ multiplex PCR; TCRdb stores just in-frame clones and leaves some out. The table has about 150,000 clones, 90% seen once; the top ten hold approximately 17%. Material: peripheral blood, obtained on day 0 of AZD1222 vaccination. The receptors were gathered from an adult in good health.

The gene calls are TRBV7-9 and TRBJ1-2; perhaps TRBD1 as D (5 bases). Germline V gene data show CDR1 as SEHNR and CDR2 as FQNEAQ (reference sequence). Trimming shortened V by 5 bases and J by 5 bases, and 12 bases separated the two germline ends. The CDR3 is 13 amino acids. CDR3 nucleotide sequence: TGTGCCAGCAGCCCCCGGACACAGTATGGCTACACCTTC. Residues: CASSPRTQYGYTF.

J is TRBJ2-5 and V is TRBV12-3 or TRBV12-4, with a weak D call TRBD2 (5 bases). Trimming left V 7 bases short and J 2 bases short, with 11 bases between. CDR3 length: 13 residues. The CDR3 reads CASNKDSQETQYF. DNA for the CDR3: TGTGCCAGCAACAAGGACTCGCAAGAGACCCAGTACTTC.

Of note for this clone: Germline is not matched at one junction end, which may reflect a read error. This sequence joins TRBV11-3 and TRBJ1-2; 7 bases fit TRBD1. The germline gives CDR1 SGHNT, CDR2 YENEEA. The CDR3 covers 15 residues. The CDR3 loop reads CASSPRQGINCGYTF. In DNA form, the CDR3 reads TGTGCCAGCAGCCCCCGACAGGGAATAAACTGTGGCTACACCTTC.

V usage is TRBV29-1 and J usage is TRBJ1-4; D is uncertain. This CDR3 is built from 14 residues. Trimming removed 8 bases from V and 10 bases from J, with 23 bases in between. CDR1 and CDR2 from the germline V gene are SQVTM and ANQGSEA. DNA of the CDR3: TGCAGCATTCTTCCCCTGGACCCCTTAGGAAAACTGTTTTTT. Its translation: CSILPLDPLGKLFF.

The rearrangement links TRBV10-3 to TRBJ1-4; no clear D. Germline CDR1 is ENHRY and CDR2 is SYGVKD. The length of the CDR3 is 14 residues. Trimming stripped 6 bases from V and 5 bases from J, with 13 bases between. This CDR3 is CAIRQDLGNEKLFF. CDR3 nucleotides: TGTGCCATCAGACAAGACCTGGGGAATGAAAAACTGTTTTTT.

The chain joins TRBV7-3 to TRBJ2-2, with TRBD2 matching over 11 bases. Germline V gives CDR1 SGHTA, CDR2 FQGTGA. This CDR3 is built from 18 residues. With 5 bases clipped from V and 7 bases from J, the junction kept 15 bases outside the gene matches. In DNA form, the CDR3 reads TGTGCCAGCAGCCTAGGGACTAGCGGAATCGCCCCGGACGGGGAGCTGTTTTTT. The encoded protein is CASSLGTSGIAPDGELFF.

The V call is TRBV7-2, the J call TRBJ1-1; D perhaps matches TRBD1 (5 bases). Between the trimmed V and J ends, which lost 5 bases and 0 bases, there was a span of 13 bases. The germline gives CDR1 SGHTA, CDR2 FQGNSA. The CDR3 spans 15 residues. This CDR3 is CASSPRQTLNTEAFF. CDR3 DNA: TGTGCCAGCAGCCCGCGACAGACTTTGAACACTGAAGCTTTCTTT.

The CDR3: CAIRRQGESTGELFF. As DNA, the CDR3 is TGTGCCATCAGGAGACAGGGGGAGAGCACCGGGGAGCTGTTTTTT. This chain connects TRBV10-3 to TRBJ2-2; 9 bases are a match to TRBD1. Germline V gene data show CDR1 as ENHRY and CDR2 as SYGVKD. Germline trimming cut 6 bases from V and 4 bases from J; bases unmatched to any gene: 6. The CDR3 covers 15 residues.

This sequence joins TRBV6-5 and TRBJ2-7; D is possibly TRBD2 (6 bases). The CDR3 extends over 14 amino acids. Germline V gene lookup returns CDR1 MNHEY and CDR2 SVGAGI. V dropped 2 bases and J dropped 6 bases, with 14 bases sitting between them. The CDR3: CASSYGGTGGEQYF. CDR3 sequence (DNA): TGTGCCAGCAGTTACGGGGGGACTGGGGGCGAGCAGTACTTC.

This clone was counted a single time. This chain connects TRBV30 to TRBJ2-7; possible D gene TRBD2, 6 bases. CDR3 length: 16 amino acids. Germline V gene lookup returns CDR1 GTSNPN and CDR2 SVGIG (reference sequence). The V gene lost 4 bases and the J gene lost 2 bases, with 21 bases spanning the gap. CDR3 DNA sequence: TGTGCCTGGAATGGGGGTGGGGACTTTCCAACCTACGAGCAGTACTTC. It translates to CAWNGGGDFPTYEQYF.

The CDR3 DNA reads TGTGCCAGTAGTAGGGGACTAGCGGGAGGCCGTACGTTCTACGAGCAGTACTTC. Its translation is CASSRGLAGGRTFYEQYF. This sequence joins TRBV19 and TRBJ2-7, with 15 bases lining up with TRBD2. V was pared by 4 bases and J by 3 bases, with 10 bases of the junction left unmatched. The CDR3 has 18 amino acids. Per the germline V gene, CDR1 is LNHDA and CDR2 is SQIVND (reference sequence).

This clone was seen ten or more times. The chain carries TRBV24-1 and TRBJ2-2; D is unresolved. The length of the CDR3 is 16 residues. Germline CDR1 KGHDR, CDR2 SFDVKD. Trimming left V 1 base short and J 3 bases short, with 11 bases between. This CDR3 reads CATSDFSASYTGELFF. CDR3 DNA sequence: TGTGCCACCAGTGATTTTTCGGCCAGCTACACCGGGGAGCTGTTTTTT.

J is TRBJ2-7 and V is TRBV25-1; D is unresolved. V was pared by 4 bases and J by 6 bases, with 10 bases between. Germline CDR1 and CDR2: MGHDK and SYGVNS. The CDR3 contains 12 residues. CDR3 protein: CASSVASGEQYF. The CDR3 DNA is TGTGCCAGCAGTGTGGCAAGTGGCGAGCAGTACTTC.